This T cell receptor (beta chain) was identified in a study of blood T cell repertoires in COVID-19. About the research overall: The analysed material was cDNA or gDNA that came from T cells, B-cell-depleted T cells, or PBMCs.

As processed by the authors: By means of reference gene primer amplification, nucleated cell counts were estimated. TCRdb's table, derived via immunoSEQ multiplex PCR, lists solely in-frame clones and lacks some. Clone size and the V and J calls come from that table; the DNA yielded D and trimming. The profile covers some 200,000 clones, with approximately 87% appearing a single time and around 2.2% taken by the ten largest. Trimming took off 3 bases at V and 5 bases at J, with 12 bases between the two ends. The CDR3 has 14 amino acids. In germline, CDR1 is LNHDA, CDR2 SQIVND (reference sequence). This chain links TRBV19 with TRBJ2-3; possibly TRBD1 for D (6 bases). This clonotype was obtained from a woman aged 45 to 65 with acute or convalescent COVID-19. Material for sequencing was peripheral blood. The CDR3 nucleotides are TGTGCCAGTAGTATCGGGCAGGGGCAAGATACGCAGTATTTT. Protein sequence: CASSIGQGQDTQYF.